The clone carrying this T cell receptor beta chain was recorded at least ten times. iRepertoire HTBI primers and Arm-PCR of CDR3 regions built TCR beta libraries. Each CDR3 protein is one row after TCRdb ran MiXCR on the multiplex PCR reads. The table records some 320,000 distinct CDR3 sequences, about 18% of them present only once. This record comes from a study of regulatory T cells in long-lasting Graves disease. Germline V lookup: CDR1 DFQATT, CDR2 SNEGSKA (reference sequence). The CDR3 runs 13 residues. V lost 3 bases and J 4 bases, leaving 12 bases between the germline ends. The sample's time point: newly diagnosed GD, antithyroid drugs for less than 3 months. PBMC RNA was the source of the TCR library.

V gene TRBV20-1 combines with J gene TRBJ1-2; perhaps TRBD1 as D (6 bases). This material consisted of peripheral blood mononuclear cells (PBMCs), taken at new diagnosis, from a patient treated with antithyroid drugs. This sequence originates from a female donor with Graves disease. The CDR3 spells CSASGQLTYGYTF. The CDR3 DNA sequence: TGCAGTGCTAGCGGACAGTTGACCTATGGCTACACCTTC.